This passage covers 18 T cell receptor beta chains from one sample sequenced in a study of patients and donors after allogeneic stem cell transplantation. MiXCR, applied by TCRdb to the RT-PCR reads, yields one record per CDR3 protein. There are some 960,000 distinct CDR3 sequences in the sample; 18% occur only once, and approximately 5.9% lies in the top ten. Sequenced: blood, either unsorted or a sorted T cell fraction (not recorded which). These receptors all stem from a human donor who was either an allogeneic HSCT recipient or a stem cell or donor lymphocyte infusion donor (not recorded which). It is not recorded whose cells these are; they may come from a transplant donor.

This sequence joins TRBV6-2 or TRBV6-3 and TRBJ1-5; TRBD1 matches 8 bases. V shed 4 bases, J shed 2 bases, and the junction held 10 bases outside the gene matches. Germline V lookup: CDR1 MNHEY, CDR2 SVGEGT. The CDR3 is made up of 17 amino acids. CDR3 DNA sequence: TGTGCCAGCAGTTCCTCGCAGGGGGCCGGGGGCAATCAGCCCCAGCATTTT. As protein: CASSSSQGAGGNQPQHF.

This clonotype was seen a handful of times. The chain links TRBV4-3 to TRBJ2-7; D is unclear. V lost 0 bases to trimming and J lost 4 bases, with 16 bases between them. CDR1 and CDR2 (germline): LGHNA, YSLEER. This CDR3 comprises 16 residues. The CDR3 DNA sequence: TGCGCCAGCAGCCAAGATAGATGGTCCCGTGGGTACGAGCAGTACTTC. Translated, it gives CASSQDRWSRGYEQYF.

The gene calls are TRBV7-2 and TRBJ2-2; D is ambiguous. CDR1 and CDR2 (germline): SGHTA, FQGNSA. The ends were cut back, 5 bases at V and 7 bases at J, with 14 bases in the middle. The CDR3 extends over 14 amino acids. In DNA form, the CDR3 reads TGTGCCAGCAGCCGGTATACTTCCGACGGGGAGCTGTTTTTT. Translating gives CASSRYTSDGELFF.

This clonotype was counted only a few times. The V call is TRBV6-2 or TRBV6-3, the J call TRBJ2-3; 11 bases are a match to TRBD2. The germline V gene encodes CDR1 MNHEY and CDR2 SVGEGT. This CDR3 is 15 amino acids long. J gave up 4 bases and V 6 bases, and 6 bases lay outside the gene matches. CDR3 in amino acids: CASRPLAGGSDTQYF. CDR3 bases: TGTGCCAGCAGGCCCCTAGCGGGGGGTTCAGATACGCAGTATTTT.

This clonotype has a handful of counts. The chain employs TRBV4-1 and TRBJ2-7, with D uncertain. Germline values: CDR1 MGHRA, CDR2 YSYEKL. V gave up 5 bases and J gave up 6 bases, with 11 bases separating them. The CDR3 runs to 12 residues. DNA for the CDR3: TGCGCCAGCAGCTCATCGACCCGCGAGCAGTACTTC. The encoded protein is CASSSSTREQYF.

The rearrangement links TRBV6-2 or TRBV6-3 to TRBJ2-1; 9 nucleotides line up with TRBD1. CDR1 MNHEY and CDR2 SVGEGT come from the germline V gene. There are 13 residues in the CDR3. V was pared by 7 bases and J by 8 bases, with 6 bases of the junction left unmatched. The DNA of the CDR3 is TGTGCCAGCAACAGGGGGCGCGAAGATGAGCAGTTCTTC. It encodes CASNRGREDEQFF.

The chain has TRBV27 and TRBJ2-3, with 9 bases lining up with TRBD1. CDR1 is MNHEY, CDR2 SMNVEV, per germline (reference sequence). This CDR3 comprises 16 residues. V was pared by 0 bases and J by 1 base, with 2 bases of the junction left unmatched. CDR3: CASSLSWDRGTDTQYF. CDR3 nucleotide sequence: TGTGCCAGCAGTTTATCGTGGGACAGGGGCACAGATACGCAGTATTTT.

In its sample, this clonotype was seen a few times. The chain uses TRBV27 and TRBJ2-7; TRBD1 agrees at 9 bases. With V trimmed by 6 bases and J by 4 bases, 7 bases remained unmatched. CDR3 size: 14 residues. The germline V gene encodes CDR1 MNHEY and CDR2 SMNVEV (reference sequence). The CDR3 loop is CASRQQGASYEQYF. Here the CDR3 DNA reads TGTGCCAGCAGGCAACAGGGGGCGAGTTACGAGCAGTACTTC.

This clonotype occurred a few times. The rearrangement joins TRBV5-6 to TRBJ2-2; D not resolved. Trimming removed 1 base at V and 8 bases at J, with 9 bases between. Germline CDR1 is SGHDT and CDR2 is YYEEEE. The length of the CDR3 is 13 residues. The DNA for the CDR3 is TGTGCCAGCAGCTTGTTAATCCCAGGGGAGCTGTTTTTT. It specifies CASSLLIPGELFF.

This clonotype was recorded many times. The chain has TRBV10-3 and TRBJ2-5; 11 positions agree with TRBD2. Germline-derived CDR1 and CDR2 are ENHRY and SYGVKD. CDR3 size: 14 residues. The J segment lost 5 bases and the V segment lost 5 bases, leaving 4 bases of the junction unmatched. DNA for the CDR3: TGTGCCATCAGTACTAGCGGGGGAAGGGAGACCCAGTACTTC. It is translated as CAISTSGGRETQYF.

In its sample, this clonotype was seen many times. V usage is TRBV20-1 and J usage is TRBJ2-3, with TRBD2 identical over 7 bases. The ends lost 2 bases at V and 4 bases at J; junction bases unmatched: 9. Germline CDR1 DFQATT, CDR2 SNEGSKA (reference sequence). CDR3 length: 15 amino acids. CDR3 in amino acids: CSARSGGRGADTQYF. The DNA of the CDR3 is TGCAGTGCTAGATCCGGCGGGAGAGGAGCAGATACGCAGTATTTT.

CDR3 in DNA: TGTGCCAGCAGCCGGGACTTTAAGGCAGGAAACACCATATATTTT. Protein product: CASSRDFKAGNTIYF. The chain links TRBV16 to TRBJ1-3; D is perhaps TRBD1 (5 bases). The V end was cut by 4 bases, the J end by 4 bases, with 14 bases between. The CDR3 sequence is 15 residues long. The germline V gene has CDR1 KGHSY and CDR2 FQNENV.

This clonotype was seen only a few times. The CDR3 region is CASSEVRGRTEAFF. Written as DNA, the CDR3 is TGTGCCAGCAGTGAAGTCAGGGGGCGCACTGAAGCTTTCTTT. This chain uses TRBV25-1 with TRBJ1-1; TRBD1 agrees at 8 bases. There are 14 residues in the CDR3. Germline lookup yields CDR1 MGHDK and CDR2 SYGVNS. The V gene end was trimmed by 2 bases and the J gene end by 4 bases; junction bases not matched to a gene: 3. The full variable domain, its missing parts supplied by reference TRBV25-1 and TRBJ1-1, is EADIYQTPRYLVIGTGKKITLECSQTMGHDKMYWYQQDPGMELHLIHYSYGVNSTEKGDLSSESTVSRIRTEHFPLTLESARPSHTSQYLCASSEVRGRTEAFFGQGTRLTVV.

This clonotype was seen many times. Germline is not matched at one junction end, which may reflect a read error. The chain employs TRBV4-1 and TRBJ2-7; D may be TRBD2 (6 bases). CDR1 is MGHRA, CDR2 YSYEKL, per germline. The CDR3 extends over 13 amino acids. The CDR3 loop reads CASSRGKSYEQYF. The CDR3 coding sequence is TGTGCCAGCAGCCGCGGGAAGTCCTACGAGCAGTACTTC.

The rearrangement links TRBV21-1 to TRBJ2-7; the D call of TRBD2 is as the table states it, not checked on the DNA. TRBV21-1 is classified as a pseudogene. The CDR3 contains 18 residues. This chain's CDR3 is CASSNWLAGVVRKHEQYF. The CDR3 coding sequence is TGTGCCAGCAGCAACTGGCTAGCGGGAGTGGTTCGAAAACACGAGCAGTACTTC.

A few counts support this clonotype. CDR3 amino acids: CASSTQTGTGADEQFF. As DNA, the CDR3 is TGCGCCAGCAGCACCCAAACCGGGACAGGGGCCGATGAGCAGTTCTTC. V usage is TRBV4-3 and J usage is TRBJ2-1, with TRBD1 identical over 10 bases. V shed 5 bases, J shed 8 bases, and the junction held 12 bases outside the gene matches. The CDR3 runs 16 residues. Germline V CDR1 and CDR2: LGHNA, YSLEER.

V usage is TRBV20-1 and J usage is TRBJ2-4, with 10 bases identical to TRBD1. Looked up from germline, CDR1 is DFQATT and CDR2 is SNEGSKA (reference sequence). Germline trimming cut 0 bases from V and 0 bases from J; bases unmatched to any gene: 8. The CDR3 loop spans 18 amino acids. The CDR3 DNA is TGCAGTGCTAGAGATCGGGACAGGGGATTTGGAGCCAAAAACATTCAGTACTTC. It yields the protein CSARDRDRGFGAKNIQYF.

This chain links TRBV9 with TRBJ2-5; 9 bases map to TRBD1. The junction had 1 base not matched to a gene; V was cut back by 3 bases and J by 1 base. CDR1 and CDR2 from the germline V gene are SGDLS and YYNGEE. CDR3 length: 14 residues. CDR3 nucleotides: TGTGCCAGCAGCGACAGGGGGCCCCAAGAGACCCAGTACTTC. Amino acid sequence: CASSDRGPQETQYF.